The rows below give T cell receptor beta chains drawn from one sample of a study of cytomegalovirus exposure and HLA in healthy donors. Using immunoSEQ multiplex PCR, the repertoire was profiled, and TCRdb retains in-frame clones only, with some absent. The sample lists about 120,000 clones; 15% to 17% were seen once. Sequencing was done on a sample of PBMCs. These receptor sequences come from a woman aged 18-29 years in good health and CMV-seronegative. Both conserved end residues are part of each CDR3. Fields, in order: CDR3 protein, CDR3 DNA, V gene, clone size, CDR3 length, D gene, J gene. A D gene is named only where the DNA matches it firmly. Not every row has a clone size; where given, it reads once, few, many or a size class.

CDR3aa: CASSPSQGVVDYGYTF; CDR3nt: TGTGCCAGCAGTCCATCACAGGGGGTAGTTGACTATGGCTACACCTTC; v_gene: TRBV27; abundance: NA; len: 16; d_gene: TRBD1; j_gene: TRBJ1-2
CDR3aa: CASSQGQHTEAFF; CDR3nt: TGTGCCAGCAGCCAAGGACAGCACACTGAAGCTTTCTTT; v_gene: TRBV7-2; abundance: NA; len: 13; d_gene: NA; j_gene: TRBJ1-1
CDR3aa: CASSVYGRAHNEQFF; CDR3nt: TGTGCCAGCAGCGTTTACGGGAGGGCCCACAATGAGCAGTTCTTC; v_gene: TRBV9; abundance: NA; len: 15; d_gene: TRBD2; j_gene: TRBJ2-1
CDR3aa: CASSSPDTQYF; CDR3nt: TGTGCCAGCAGCTCCCCGGATACGCAGTATTTT; v_gene: TRBV11-3; abundance: few; len: 11; d_gene: NA; j_gene: TRBJ2-3
CDR3aa: CATGTLTDTQYF; CDR3nt: TGTGCCACAGGGACTCTCACAGATACGCAGTATTTT; v_gene: TRBV7-8; abundance: NA; len: 12; d_gene: NA; j_gene: TRBJ2-3
CDR3aa: CASSPGQGRDTEAFF; CDR3nt: TGTGCCAGCAGTCCGGGACAGGGGCGTGACACTGAAGCTTTCTTT; v_gene: TRBV27; abundance: NA; len: 15; d_gene: TRBD1; j_gene: TRBJ1-1
CDR3aa: CASSSRSDEQYF; CDR3nt: TGTGCCAGCAGCTCAAGATCAGACGAGCAGTACTTC; v_gene: TRBV9; abundance: NA; len: 12; d_gene: NA; j_gene: TRBJ2-7
CDR3aa: CASSAGQGDTQYF; CDR3nt: TGTGCCAGCAGCGCGGGACAGGGCGATACGCAGTATTTT; v_gene: TRBV9; abundance: few; len: 13; d_gene: TRBD1; j_gene: TRBJ2-3
CDR3aa: CASSQVLAGGNDIQYF; CDR3nt: TGTGCCAGCAGCCAAGTGTTAGCGGGGGGCAATGACATTCAGTACTTC; v_gene: TRBV4-2; abundance: few; len: 16; d_gene: TRBD2; j_gene: TRBJ2-4
CDR3aa: CASSNKLAGVNEQYF; CDR3nt: TGTGCCAGTAGTAACAAGCTAGCGGGAGTGAACGAGCAGTACTTC; v_gene: TRBV19; abundance: few; len: 15; d_gene: TRBD2; j_gene: TRBJ2-7
CDR3aa: CASSSLAGQETQYF; CDR3nt: TGTGCCAGCAGCTCATTAGCGGGGCAAGAGACCCAGTACTTC; v_gene: TRBV7-9; abundance: NA; len: 14; d_gene: TRBD2; j_gene: TRBJ2-5
CDR3aa: CASSLGSPGAGTEAFF; CDR3nt: TGTGCCAGCAGCCTCGGGTCACCAGGGGCGGGCACTGAAGCTTTCTTT; v_gene: TRBV27; abundance: few; len: 16; d_gene: NA; j_gene: TRBJ1-1
CDR3aa: CASSPEGGTGGRGYTF; CDR3nt: TGTGCCAGCAGCCCGGAGGGGGGGACAGGCGGACGTGGCTACACCTTC; v_gene: TRBV9; abundance: few; len: 16; d_gene: TRBD1; j_gene: TRBJ1-2
CDR3aa: CASSALGLARGETQYF; CDR3nt: TGTGCCAGCAGTGCTCTTGGACTAGCGAGGGGAGAGACCCAGTACTTC; v_gene: TRBV2; abundance: few; len: 16; d_gene: TRBD2; j_gene: TRBJ2-5
CDR3aa: CSVEVRGSSYEQYF; CDR3nt: TGCAGCGTTGAAGTTCGCGGAAGCTCCTACGAGCAGTACTTC; v_gene: TRBV29-1; abundance: NA; len: 14; d_gene: NA; j_gene: TRBJ2-7
CDR3aa: CASSAGTGNQPQHF; CDR3nt: TGTGCCAGCAGCGCCGGGACAGGGAATCAGCCCCAGCATTTT; v_gene: TRBV9; abundance: NA; len: 14; d_gene: TRBD1; j_gene: TRBJ1-5
CDR3aa: CASSFRTGALQETQYF; CDR3nt: TGCGCCAGCAGCTTTCGGACAGGGGCCCTTCAAGAGACCCAGTACTTC; v_gene: TRBV4-1; abundance: NA; len: 16; d_gene: TRBD1; j_gene: TRBJ2-5
CDR3aa: CASSSRAGGSTDTQYF; CDR3nt: TGTGCCAGCAGCTCCCGAGCGGGGGGGAGCACAGATACGCAGTATTTT; v_gene: TRBV7-9; abundance: NA; len: 16; d_gene: TRBD2; j_gene: TRBJ2-3
CDR3aa: CASSQDPGSAYEQYF; CDR3nt: TGCGCCAGCAGCCAAGATCCGGGGTCGGCCTACGAGCAGTACTTC; v_gene: TRBV4-3; abundance: few; len: 15; d_gene: NA; j_gene: TRBJ2-7
CDR3aa: CASSQDLAGRGYEQYF; CDR3nt: TGCGCCAGCAGCCAAGATCTAGCGGGGAGAGGATACGAGCAGTACTTC; v_gene: TRBV4-1; abundance: NA; len: 16; d_gene: TRBD2; j_gene: TRBJ2-7